Each of the 24 T cell receptor beta chains below was sequenced from the same sample in a study of beta chain features in type 1 diabetes. The whole isolated RNA underwent reverse transcription, so sequencing captured expressed TCRB transcripts. Only in-frame clones appear in the TCRdb table, and some are missing; sequencing was by immunoSEQ multiplex PCR. Of hundreds of thousands of clones listed, around 68% are singletons. Material for sequencing was naive CD4+ T cells from blood. The source of these receptors is a man aged 30 to 39 in good health.

The V and J genes are TRBV13 and TRBJ2-5, with 12 bases identical to TRBD2. V shed 4 bases and J 5 bases; nucleotides not matched to a gene: 5. The CDR3 sequence is 15 residues long. CDR1 PRHDT and CDR2 FYEKMQ come from the germline V gene (reference sequence). Here the CDR3 reads CASSSTSGGWETQYF. In DNA form, the CDR3 reads TGTGCCAGCAGCTCGACTAGCGGGGGATGGGAGACCCAGTACTTC.

The rearrangement uses TRBV29-1 and TRBJ1-4; no clear D gene. Trimming shortened V by 5 bases and J by 4 bases, and 11 bases separated the two germline ends. CDR3 size: 13 residues. Germline V lookup: CDR1 SQVTM, CDR2 ANQGSEA. CDR3: CSVLPGLNEKLFF. The CDR3 DNA follows: TGCAGCGTTCTACCAGGCCTTAATGAAAAACTGTTTTTT. The whole variable domain, filled in from reference TRBV29-1 and TRBJ1-4, reads SAVISQKPSRDICQRGTSLTIQCQVDSQVTMMFWYRQQPGQSLTLIATANQGSEATYESGFVIDKFPISRPNLTFSTLTVSNMSPEDSSIYLCSVLPGLNEKLFFGSGTQLSVL.

The gene calls are TRBV30 and TRBJ2-7; D gene unclear. Germline CDR1 GTSNPN, CDR2 SVGIG (reference sequence). V lost 1 base to trimming and J lost 6 bases, with 7 bases between them. CDR3 length: 11 amino acids. The CDR3 DNA sequence: TGTGCCTGGAGTGCTTATCGCGAGCAGTACTTC. This encodes CAWSAYREQYF.

The chain combines TRBV30 with TRBJ2-1; 12 bases agree with TRBD2. Trimming took 0 bases from V and 9 from J; bases not matched to a gene: 6. This CDR3 contains 15 residues. CDR1 and CDR2 (germline): GTSNPN, SVGIG (reference sequence). In nucleotides, the CDR3 is TGTGCCTGGAGTGTACTTCTAGCGGGAGGGGGTGAGCAGTTCTTC. This sequence encodes CAWSVLLAGGGEQFF.

This chain connects TRBV29-1 to TRBJ2-5; 7 nucleotides line up with TRBD2. The germline V gene has CDR1 SQVTM and CDR2 ANQGSEA. The CDR3 runs 13 residues. The J segment lost 3 bases and the V segment lost 3 bases, leaving 4 bases of the junction unmatched. CDR3 in amino acids: CSVDASGEETQYF. The CDR3 coding sequence is TGCAGCGTTGATGCTAGCGGAGAAGAGACCCAGTACTTC.

The chain has TRBV4-1 and TRBJ1-1; TRBD1 matches 8 bases. The germline CDR1 and CDR2 sequences are MGHRA and YSYEKL. This CDR3 spans 15 amino acids. The trim removed 0 bases at V and 2 bases at J, leaving 2 bases unmatched. DNA for the CDR3: TGCGCCAGCAGCCAAGAGGACAGGGCCAACACTGAAGCTTTCTTT. Translation gives CASSQEDRANTEAFF.

The rearrangement joins TRBV18 to TRBJ2-6, with 8 bases that match TRBD1. After removal of 3 bases from V and 0 bases from J, the junction contained 7 bases not matched to a gene. The V gene's germline CDR1 is KGHSH and CDR2 LQKENI. This CDR3 has 18 amino acids. The CDR3 is CASSPLGTGDSGANVLTF. The CDR3 DNA is TGTGCCAGCTCACCCCTTGGGACAGGTGACTCTGGGGCCAACGTCCTGACTTTC.

This clone was seen more than once but under ten times. This chain uses TRBV29-1 with TRBJ1-2; possible D gene TRBD1, 6 bases. Germline lookup yields CDR1 SQVTM and CDR2 ANQGSEA. The V end was cut by 3 bases, the J end by 0 bases, with 11 bases between. The CDR3 covers 14 residues. CDR3 region: CSVDAGATNYGYTF. For the CDR3, the DNA is TGCAGCGTTGATGCGGGGGCCACTAACTATGGCTACACCTTC.

The chain carries TRBV27 and TRBJ2-2; TRBD2 might be the D (6 bases). CDR1 and CDR2 (germline): MNHEY, SMNVEV (reference sequence). CDR3 length: 18 amino acids. V was shortened by 6 bases and J by 3 bases, with 23 bases between the two germline ends. The CDR3 loop reads CASSPNPGRGRYTGELFF. The CDR3 DNA reads TGTGCCAGCAGCCCGAATCCCGGGAGAGGCAGGTACACCGGGGAGCTGTTTTTT.

The chain employs TRBV5-1 and TRBJ2-7, with D maybe TRBD2 (5 bases). CDR3 size: 14 residues. Trimming cost V 6 bases and J 4 bases, with 17 bases left between them. Germline V gives CDR1 SGHRS, CDR2 YFSETQ. In nucleotides, the CDR3 is TGCGCCAGCACTCCGGCGGGCGGTGCGTACGAGCAGTACTTC. The encoded protein is CASTPAGGAYEQYF.

The V gene is TRBV30, the J gene TRBJ1-2; the D is unclear. The CDR3 extends over 13 amino acids. The germline V gene encodes CDR1 GTSNPN and CDR2 SVGIG (reference sequence). Trimming cost V 2 bases and J 6 bases, with 13 bases left between them. CDR3 nucleotides: TGTGCCTGGAGTTCGACTCGGTTGGATGGCTACACCTTC. Amino acids: CAWSSTRLDGYTF.

This clone was observed once. The genes are TRBV11-2 and TRBJ2-5; 7 bases agree with TRBD1. This CDR3 is built from 14 residues. Per germline, CDR1 SGHAT and CDR2 FQNNGV. Trimming cost V 3 bases and J 4 bases; bases outside gene matches: 5. The CDR3 sequence is CASSFGRDRETQYF. The CDR3 coding sequence is TGTGCCAGCAGCTTTGGACGGGACAGAGAGACCCAGTACTTC.

V is TRBV7-9 and J is TRBJ2-1; 8 bases match TRBD2. Germline loops: CDR1 SEHNR, CDR2 FQNEAQ (reference sequence). After removal of 4 bases from V and 5 bases from J, the junction contained 10 bases not matched to a gene. The CDR3 length is 16 residues. The CDR3 here is CASSSLREGLHNEQFF. The DNA of the CDR3 is TGTGCCAGCAGCTCCCTACGGGAGGGCCTCCACAATGAGCAGTTCTTC.

This clone was seen a handful of times. J is TRBJ2-7 and V is TRBV25-1; tentative D call: TRBD2 (6 bases). The V gene lost 3 bases and the J gene lost 7 bases, with 16 bases spanning the gap. There are 14 residues in the CDR3. Per the germline V gene, CDR1 is MGHDK and CDR2 is SYGVNS. In nucleotides, the CDR3 is TGTGCCAGCAGTGATGCAGGGAGGAGCGCGGAGCAGTACTTC. Translation: CASSDAGRSAEQYF.

In regard to this clone: The sample contains more than one DNA sequence encoding this CDR3. This rearrangement joins TRBV20-1 to TRBJ2-7, with 7 bases aligning to TRBD2. Trimming removed 6 bases from V and 6 bases from J; junction bases left unmatched: 5. This CDR3 has 11 residues. Germline V gene sequence: CDR1 DFQATT, CDR2 SNEGSKA (reference sequence). The CDR3 spells CSASRTSEQYF. CDR3 bases: TGCAGTGCGAGTCGGACTAGCGAGCAGTACTTC.

This clone occurred a few times. Other nucleotide sequences from this sample produce the same CDR3. This chain connects TRBV9 to TRBJ2-5, with a possible D match to TRBD2 (6 bases). CDR1 and CDR2 from the germline V gene are SGDLS and YYNGEE. The germline V and J ends were trimmed by 1 base and 4 bases, with 8 bases remaining between them. The CDR3 spans 13 residues. CDR3 loop: CASSVQGGETQYF. Here the CDR3 DNA reads TGTGCCAGCAGCGTACAGGGAGGAGAGACCCAGTACTTC. The full variable domain, in which reference TRBV9 and TRBJ2-5 provide the parts outside the CDR3, is DSGVTQTPKHLITATGQRVTLRCSPRSGDLSVYWYQQSLDQGLQFLIQYYNGEERAKGNILERFSAQQFPDLHSELNLSSLELGDSALYFCASSVQGGETQYFGPGTRLLVL.

This clone was observed a handful of times. This chain connects TRBV29-1 to TRBJ2-1; possibly TRBD2 for D (5 bases). V shed 1 base and J shed 0 bases, with 13 bases lying between them. The CDR3 runs 16 residues. CDR1 is SQVTM and CDR2 is ANQGSEA in the germline V gene. CDR3 sequence (DNA): TGCAGCGTTGAAGTTTACCGGGGTGACTCCTACAATGAGCAGTTCTTC. Protein: CSVEVYRGDSYNEQFF.

This clone came up a few times. V usage is TRBV15 and J usage is TRBJ2-3, with TRBD1 as a possible D gene (5 bases). V was shortened by 1 base and J by 2 bases, with 13 bases between the two germline ends. CDR1 is LNHNV and CDR2 is YYDKDF in the germline V gene (reference sequence). The CDR3 length is 16 residues. The CDR3 nucleotides read TGTGCCACCAGCAGAGCCTCGGCAGGGTTCACAGATACGCAGTATTTT. Its translation: CATSRASAGFTDTQYF.

The gene calls are TRBV7-2 and TRBJ2-3; no firm D call. The V and J ends lost 1 base and 5 bases respectively, with 10 bases between them. This CDR3 is built from 14 residues. Looked up from germline, CDR1 is SGHTA and CDR2 is FQGNSA. The CDR3, as DNA: TGTGCCAGCAGCTTAGTGATCAGCGAAGATACGCAGTATTTT. Its protein product is CASSLVISEDTQYF.

V and J are TRBV7-9 and TRBJ2-3, with 8 bases fitting TRBD1. V gave up 5 bases and J gave up 0 bases; unmatched junction bases: 4. Germline V lookup: CDR1 SEHNR, CDR2 FQNEAQ (reference sequence). CDR3 length: 15 amino acids. The CDR3 bases are TGTGCCAGCAGCCGACAGGGGTCTAGCACAGATACGCAGTATTTT. This gives the protein CASSRQGSSTDTQYF.

The chain carries TRBV2 and TRBJ2-3; weak D call: TRBD1 (6 bases). CDR3 length equals 14 residues. Germline V gene data show CDR1 as SNHLY and CDR2 as FYNNEI. Trimming took off 7 bases at V and 5 bases at J, with 16 bases between the two ends. The chain's CDR3 is CASNPGTLKDTQYF. The CDR3 bases are TGTGCCAGCAACCCAGGGACATTAAAAGATACGCAGTATTTT.

This clone was seen a handful of times. The V call is TRBV14, the J call TRBJ2-3; D unresolved. V lost 4 bases, J lost 8 bases, and 10 bases lay in between. Germline CDR1 reads SGHDN; CDR2 reads FVKESK. The CDR3 sequence is 12 residues long. The CDR3 DNA sequence: TGTGCCAGCAGCCCTCCCCATTCTACGCAGTATTTT. This codes for CASSPPHSTQYF.

The V gene is TRBV5-1, the J gene TRBJ2-3; 9 bases are shared with TRBD2. Germline V gene data show CDR1 as SGHRS and CDR2 as YFSETQ. Trimming cost V 2 bases and J 6 bases; bases outside gene matches: 7. The CDR3 extends over 15 amino acids. The DNA of the CDR3 is TGCGCCAGCAGCTTACTAGCGGGTCGGCAGGATACGCAGTATTTT. Translated, it gives CASSLLAGRQDTQYF.

The table lists this clone with a few counts. The chain uses TRBV10-3 and TRBJ2-3, with TRBD1 identical over 9 bases. J lost 2 bases, V lost 3 bases, and 6 bases had no gene match. CDR3 length: 16 amino acids. Germline-derived CDR1 and CDR2 are ENHRY and SYGVKD. CDR3 amino acids: CAISDQDRGNTDTQYF. The CDR3 region has the DNA TGTGCCATCAGTGACCAAGACAGGGGGAACACAGATACGCAGTATTTT.